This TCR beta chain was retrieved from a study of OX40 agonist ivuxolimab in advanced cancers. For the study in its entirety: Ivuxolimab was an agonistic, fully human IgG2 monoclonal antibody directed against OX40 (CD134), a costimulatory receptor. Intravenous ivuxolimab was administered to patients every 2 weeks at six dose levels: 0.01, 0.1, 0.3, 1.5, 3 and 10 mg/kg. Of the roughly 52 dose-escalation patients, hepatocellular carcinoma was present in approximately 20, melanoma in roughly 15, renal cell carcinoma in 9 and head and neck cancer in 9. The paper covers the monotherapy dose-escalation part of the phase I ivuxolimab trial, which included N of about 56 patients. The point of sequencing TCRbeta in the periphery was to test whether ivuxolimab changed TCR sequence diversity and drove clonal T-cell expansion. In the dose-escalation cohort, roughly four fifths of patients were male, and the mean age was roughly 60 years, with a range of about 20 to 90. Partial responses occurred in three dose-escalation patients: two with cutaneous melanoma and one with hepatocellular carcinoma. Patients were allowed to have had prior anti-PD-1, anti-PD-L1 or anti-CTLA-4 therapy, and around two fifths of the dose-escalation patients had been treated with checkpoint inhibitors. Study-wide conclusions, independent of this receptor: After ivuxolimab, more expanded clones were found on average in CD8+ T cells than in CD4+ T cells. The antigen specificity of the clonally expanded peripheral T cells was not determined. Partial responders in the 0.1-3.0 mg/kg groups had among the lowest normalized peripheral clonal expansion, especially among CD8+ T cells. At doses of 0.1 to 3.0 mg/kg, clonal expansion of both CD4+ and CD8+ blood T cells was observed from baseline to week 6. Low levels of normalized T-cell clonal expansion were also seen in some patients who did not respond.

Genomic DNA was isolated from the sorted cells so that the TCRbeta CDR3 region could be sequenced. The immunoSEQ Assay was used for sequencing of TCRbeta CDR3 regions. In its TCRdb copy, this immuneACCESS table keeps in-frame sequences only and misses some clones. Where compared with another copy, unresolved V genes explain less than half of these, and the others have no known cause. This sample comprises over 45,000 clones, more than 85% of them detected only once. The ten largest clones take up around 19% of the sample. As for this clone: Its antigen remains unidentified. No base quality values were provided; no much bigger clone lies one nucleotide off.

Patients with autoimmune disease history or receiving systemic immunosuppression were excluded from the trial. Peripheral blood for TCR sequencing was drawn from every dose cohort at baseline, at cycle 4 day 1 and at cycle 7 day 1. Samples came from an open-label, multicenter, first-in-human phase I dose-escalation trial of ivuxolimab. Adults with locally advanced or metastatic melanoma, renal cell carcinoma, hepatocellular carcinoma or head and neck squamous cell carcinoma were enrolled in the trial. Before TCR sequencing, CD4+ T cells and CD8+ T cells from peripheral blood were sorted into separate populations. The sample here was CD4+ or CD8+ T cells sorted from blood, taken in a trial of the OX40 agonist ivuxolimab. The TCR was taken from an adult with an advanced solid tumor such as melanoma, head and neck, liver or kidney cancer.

The CDR3 in this case is CATSLGPGGSYEQYF. The sequenced DNA: TGTGCCACGTCCCTGGGGCCAGGGGGATCCTACGAGCAGTACTTC. The sequence is built from TRBV27 and TRBJ2-7; 7 bases in the middle match TRBD1. V and J are trimmed by 10 bases and 1 base, and the gene matches miss 13 bases of the junction. The CDR3 spans 15 residues, from the cysteine through the phenylalanine. This entry keeps only the CDR3 DNA: 45 bases, framed from base 1. CDR1 and CDR2, looked up from the germline V gene (reference sequence), are MNHEY and SMNVEV.